This record concerns one TCR beta chain sequence. Looked up from germline, CDR1 is SGDLS and CDR2 is YYNGEE. The CDR3 has 15 residues. V lost 4 bases and J 4 bases, leaving 14 bases between the germline ends. The method was immunoSEQ multiplex PCR; TCRdb's version includes in-frame clones alone and lacks a portion of them. Of approximately 73,000 clones in the sample, approximately 96% were seen once. The data belong to a study of technical replicates of blood from several donors. The sample taken for sequencing was T cells isolated from PBMCs. The TCR comes from a human donor in good health. The chain links TRBV9 to TRBJ1-4; tentative D call: TRBD1 (6 bases). Here the CDR3 reads CASSPAGVSNEKLFF. As DNA, the CDR3 is TGTGCCAGCAGCCCCGCAGGGGTTAGTAATGAAAAACTGTTTTTT.